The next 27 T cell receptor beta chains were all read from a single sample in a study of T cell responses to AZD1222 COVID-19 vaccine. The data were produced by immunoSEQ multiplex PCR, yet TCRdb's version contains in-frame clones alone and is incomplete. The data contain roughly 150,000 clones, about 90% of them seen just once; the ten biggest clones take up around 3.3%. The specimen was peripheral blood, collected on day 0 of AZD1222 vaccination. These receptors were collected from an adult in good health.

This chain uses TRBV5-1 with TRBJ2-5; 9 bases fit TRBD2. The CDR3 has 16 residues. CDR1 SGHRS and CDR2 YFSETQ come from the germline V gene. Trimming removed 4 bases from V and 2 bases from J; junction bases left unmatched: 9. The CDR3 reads CASSGTTSGPQETQYF. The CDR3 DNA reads TGCGCCAGCAGCGGGACCACTAGCGGGCCTCAAGAGACCCAGTACTTC.

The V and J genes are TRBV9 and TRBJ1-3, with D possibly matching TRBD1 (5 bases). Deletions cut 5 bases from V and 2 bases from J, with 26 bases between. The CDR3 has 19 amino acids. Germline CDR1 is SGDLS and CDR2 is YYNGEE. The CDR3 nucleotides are TGTGCCAGCAGGGCTAATGACCGGGACTCATATGGAACTGGAAACACCATATATTTT. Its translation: CASRANDRDSYGTGNTIYF.

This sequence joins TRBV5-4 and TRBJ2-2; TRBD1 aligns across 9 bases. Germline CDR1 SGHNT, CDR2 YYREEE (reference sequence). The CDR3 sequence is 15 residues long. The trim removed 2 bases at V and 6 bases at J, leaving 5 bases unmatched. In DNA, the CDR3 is TGTGCCAGCAGCTTCGGACAGGGGACGGCCGGGGAGCTGTTTTTT. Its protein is CASSFGQGTAGELFF.

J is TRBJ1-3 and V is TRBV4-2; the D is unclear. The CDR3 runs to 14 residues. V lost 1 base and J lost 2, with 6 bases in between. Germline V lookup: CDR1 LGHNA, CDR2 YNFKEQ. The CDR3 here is CASSQALAGNTIYF. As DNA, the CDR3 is TGTGCCAGCAGCCAAGCCTTAGCTGGAAACACCATATATTTT.

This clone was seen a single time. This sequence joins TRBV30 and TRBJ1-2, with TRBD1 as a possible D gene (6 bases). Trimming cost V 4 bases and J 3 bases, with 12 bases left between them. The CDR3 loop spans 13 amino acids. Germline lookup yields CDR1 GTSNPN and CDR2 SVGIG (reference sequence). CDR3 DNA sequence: TGTGCCTGGAACAGGGAGACCGACTATGGCTACACCTTC. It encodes CAWNRETDYGYTF. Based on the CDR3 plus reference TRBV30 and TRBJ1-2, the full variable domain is SQTIHQWPATLVQPVGSPLSLECTVEGTSNPNLYWYRQAAGRGLQLLFYSVGIGQISSEVPQNLSASRPQDRQFILSSKKLLLSDSGFYLCAWNRETDYGYTFGSGTRLTVV.

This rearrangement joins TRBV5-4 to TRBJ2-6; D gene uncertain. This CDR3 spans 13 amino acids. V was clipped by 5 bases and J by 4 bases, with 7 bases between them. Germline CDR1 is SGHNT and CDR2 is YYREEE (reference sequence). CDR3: CASSGWGANVLTF. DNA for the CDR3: TGTGCCAGCAGTGGTTGGGGGGCCAACGTCCTGACTTTC. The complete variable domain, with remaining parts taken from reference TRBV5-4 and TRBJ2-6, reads ETGVTQSPTHLIKTRGQQVTLRCSSQSGHNTVSWYQQALGQGPQFIFQYYREEENGRGNFPPRFSGLQFPNYSSELNVNALELDDSALYLCASSGWGANVLTFGAGSRLTVL.

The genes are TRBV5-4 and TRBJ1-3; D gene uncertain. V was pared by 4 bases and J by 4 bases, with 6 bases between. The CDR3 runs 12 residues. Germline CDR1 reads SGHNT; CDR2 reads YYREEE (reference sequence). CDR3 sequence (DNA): TGTGCCAGCAGCGAGTTGGGAAACACCATATATTTT. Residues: CASSELGNTIYF.

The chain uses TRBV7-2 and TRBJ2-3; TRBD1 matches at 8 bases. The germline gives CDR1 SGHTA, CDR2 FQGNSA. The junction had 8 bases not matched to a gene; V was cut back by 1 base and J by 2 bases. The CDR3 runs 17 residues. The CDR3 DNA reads TGTGCCAGCAGCTTAGGAGCAGGGGGCTACGCCACAGATACGCAGTATTTT. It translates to CASSLGAGGYATDTQYF.

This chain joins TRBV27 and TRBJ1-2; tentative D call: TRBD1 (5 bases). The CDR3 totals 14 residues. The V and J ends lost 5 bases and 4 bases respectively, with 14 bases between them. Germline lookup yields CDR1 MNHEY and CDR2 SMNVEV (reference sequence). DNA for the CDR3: TGTGCCAGCAGTCCCTGGGGGGGTTCCTATGGCTACACCTTC. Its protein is CASSPWGGSYGYTF.

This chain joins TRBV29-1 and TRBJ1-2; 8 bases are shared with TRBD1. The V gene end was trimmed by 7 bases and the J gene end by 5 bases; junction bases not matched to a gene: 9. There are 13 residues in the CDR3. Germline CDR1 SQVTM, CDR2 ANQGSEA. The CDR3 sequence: CSAGRQGLYGYTF. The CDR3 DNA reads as TGCAGCGCGGGCCGACAGGGGTTATATGGCTACACCTTC.

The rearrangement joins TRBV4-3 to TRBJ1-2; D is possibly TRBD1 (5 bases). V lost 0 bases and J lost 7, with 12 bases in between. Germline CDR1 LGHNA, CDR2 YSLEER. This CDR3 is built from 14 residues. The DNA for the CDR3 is TGCGCCAGCAGCCAAGAGTTCAGGGAGGGTGGCTACACCTTC. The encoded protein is CASSQEFREGGYTF.

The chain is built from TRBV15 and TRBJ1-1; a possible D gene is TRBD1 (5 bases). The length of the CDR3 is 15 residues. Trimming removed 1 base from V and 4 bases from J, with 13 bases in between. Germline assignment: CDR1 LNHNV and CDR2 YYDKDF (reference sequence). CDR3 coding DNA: TGTGCCACCAGCAGAGTGGGGGGTTCGAGCACTGAAGCTTTCTTT. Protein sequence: CATSRVGGSSTEAFF.

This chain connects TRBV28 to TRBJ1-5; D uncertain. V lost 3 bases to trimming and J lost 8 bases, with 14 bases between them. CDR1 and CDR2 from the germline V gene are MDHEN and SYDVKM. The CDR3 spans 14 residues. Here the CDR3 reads CASSLDGEIKPQHF. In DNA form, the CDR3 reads TGTGCCAGCAGTTTGGACGGGGAAATAAAGCCCCAGCATTTT.

The CDR3: CASSQDLIGNSPLHF. The CDR3 bases are TGTGCCAGCAGCCAAGATCTCATAGGGAATTCACCCCTCCACTTT. The gene calls are TRBV14 and TRBJ1-6, with no clear D. With 0 bases removed from V and 7 bases from J, the gap between germline ends came to 10 bases. From germline, CDR1 is SGHDN and CDR2 FVKESK. The CDR3 is 15 amino acids.

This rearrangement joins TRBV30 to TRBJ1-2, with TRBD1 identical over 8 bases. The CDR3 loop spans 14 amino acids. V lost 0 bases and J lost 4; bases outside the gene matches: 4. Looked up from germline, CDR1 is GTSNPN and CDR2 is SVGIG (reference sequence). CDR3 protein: CAWSVGTGGYGYTF. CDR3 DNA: TGTGCCTGGAGTGTAGGCACAGGGGGCTATGGCTACACCTTC.

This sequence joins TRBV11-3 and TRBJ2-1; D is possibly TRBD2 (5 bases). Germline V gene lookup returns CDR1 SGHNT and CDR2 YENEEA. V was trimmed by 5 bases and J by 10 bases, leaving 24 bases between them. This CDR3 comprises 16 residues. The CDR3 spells CASSTRGSAHPGEQFF. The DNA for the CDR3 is TGTGCCAGCAGCACCCGAGGTAGCGCCCACCCGGGGGAGCAGTTCTTC.

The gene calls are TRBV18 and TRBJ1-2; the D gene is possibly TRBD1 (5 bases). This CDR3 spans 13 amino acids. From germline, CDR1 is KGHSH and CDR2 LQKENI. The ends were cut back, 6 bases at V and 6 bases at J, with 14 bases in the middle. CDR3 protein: CASSESGRDGYTF. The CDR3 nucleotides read TGTGCCAGCTCCGAAAGCGGCAGGGATGGCTACACCTTC.

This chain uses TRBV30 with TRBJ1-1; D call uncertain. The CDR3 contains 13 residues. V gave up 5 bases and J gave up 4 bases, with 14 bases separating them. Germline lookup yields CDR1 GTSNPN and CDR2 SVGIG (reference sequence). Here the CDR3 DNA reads TGTGCCTGGTCCGAAACCGGTCGCACTGAAGCTTTCTTT. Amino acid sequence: CAWSETGRTEAFF.

CDR3 sequence (DNA): TGTGCCAGCAGCTCGGGTCGGCCGGCGGGCGAGCAGTTCTTC. Residues: CASSSGRPAGEQFF. The chain links TRBV7-3 to TRBJ2-1; possibly TRBD2 for D (5 bases). The CDR3 contains 14 residues. CDR1 SGHTA and CDR2 FQGTGA come from the germline V gene. V was shortened by 4 bases and J by 10 bases, with 17 bases between the two germline ends.

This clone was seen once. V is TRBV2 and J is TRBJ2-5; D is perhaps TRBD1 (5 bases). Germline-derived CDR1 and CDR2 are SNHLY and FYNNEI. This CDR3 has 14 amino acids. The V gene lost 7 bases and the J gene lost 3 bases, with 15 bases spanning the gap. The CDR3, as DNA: TGTGCCAGCACTGATTGGGGCAAGAAAGAGACCCAGTACTTC. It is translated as CASTDWGKKETQYF.

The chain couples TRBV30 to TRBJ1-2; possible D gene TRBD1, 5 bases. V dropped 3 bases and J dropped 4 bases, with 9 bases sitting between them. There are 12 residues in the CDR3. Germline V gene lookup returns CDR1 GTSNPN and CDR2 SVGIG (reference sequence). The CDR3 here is CAWSRGTYGYTF. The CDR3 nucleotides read TGTGCCTGGAGCCGGGGGACCTATGGCTACACCTTC.

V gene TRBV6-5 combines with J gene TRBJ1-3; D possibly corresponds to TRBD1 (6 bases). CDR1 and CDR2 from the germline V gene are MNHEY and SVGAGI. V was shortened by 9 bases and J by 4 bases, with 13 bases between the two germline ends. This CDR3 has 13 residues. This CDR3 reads CARGAGLGNTIYF. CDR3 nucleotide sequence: TGTGCCAGGGGGGCAGGGTTGGGAAACACCATATATTTT.

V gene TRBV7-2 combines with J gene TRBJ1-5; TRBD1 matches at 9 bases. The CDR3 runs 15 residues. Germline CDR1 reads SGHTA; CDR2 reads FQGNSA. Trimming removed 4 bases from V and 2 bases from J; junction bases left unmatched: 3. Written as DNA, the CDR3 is TGTGCCAGCAGCTCAAGGACAGGGGGCAATCAGCCCCAGCATTTT. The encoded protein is CASSSRTGGNQPQHF. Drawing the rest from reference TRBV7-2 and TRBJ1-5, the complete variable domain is GAGVSQSPSNKVTEKGKDVELRCDPISGHTALYWYRQSLGQGLEFLIYFQGNSAPDKSGLPSDRFSAERTGGSVSTLTIQRTQQEDSAVYLCASSSRTGGNQPQHFGDGTRLSIL.

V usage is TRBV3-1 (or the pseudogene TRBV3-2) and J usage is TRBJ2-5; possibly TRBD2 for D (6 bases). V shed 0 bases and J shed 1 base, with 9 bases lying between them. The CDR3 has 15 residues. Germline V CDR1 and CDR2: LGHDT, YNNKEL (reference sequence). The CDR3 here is CASSQEALAQETQYF. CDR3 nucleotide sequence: TGTGCCAGCAGCCAAGAAGCACTAGCCCAAGAGACCCAGTACTTC.

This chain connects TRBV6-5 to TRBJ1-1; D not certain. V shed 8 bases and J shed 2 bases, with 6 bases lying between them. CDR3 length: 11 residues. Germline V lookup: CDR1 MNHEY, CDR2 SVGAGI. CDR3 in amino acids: CASQENTEAFF. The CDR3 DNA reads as TGTGCCAGCCAGGAAAACACTGAAGCTTTCTTT.

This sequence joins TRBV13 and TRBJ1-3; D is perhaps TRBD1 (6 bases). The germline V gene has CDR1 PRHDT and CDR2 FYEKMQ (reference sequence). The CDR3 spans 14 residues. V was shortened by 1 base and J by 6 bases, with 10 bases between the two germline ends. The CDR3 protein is CASSLVAGVNTIYF. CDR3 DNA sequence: TGTGCCAGCAGCTTAGTGGCAGGGGTAAACACCATATATTTT.

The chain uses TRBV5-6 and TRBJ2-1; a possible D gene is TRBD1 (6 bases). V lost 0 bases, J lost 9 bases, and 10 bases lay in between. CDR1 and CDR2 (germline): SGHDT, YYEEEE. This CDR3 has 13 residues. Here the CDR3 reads CASSLEGVSEQFF. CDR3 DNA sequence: TGTGCCAGCAGCTTGGAGGGGGTTAGTGAGCAGTTCTTC.